This TCR beta chain was retrieved from a study of blood T cell repertoires in COVID-19. Looking at the study overall: COVID-19 samples collected from the United States, Italy and Spain covered acute and convalescent phases.

In the study's own analysis: Amplified reference gene primers provided the basis for estimating nucleated cell counts. Method: immunoSEQ multiplex PCR; TCRdb's copy keeps in-frame clones and lacks some. That table supplies the V and J calls and clone size; D and trimming were determined from the DNA. The sample lists 65,000 to 100,000 clones; roughly 80% were seen once. There are 18 residues in the CDR3. V shed 6 bases and J 0 bases; nucleotides not matched to a gene: 10. The germline gives CDR1 SGHVS, CDR2 FQNEAQ. The sequencing input was peripheral blood. The J gene is TRBJ2-6, the V gene TRBV7-8, with 8 positions matching TRBD2. The TCR was taken from a human donor in a cohort sampled during active COVID-19. In DNA form, the CDR3 reads TGTGCCAGCAGGGGAGGTCGGGGGGGGTCCTCTGGGGCCAACGTCCTGACTTTC. Protein product: CASRGGRGGSSGANVLTF.